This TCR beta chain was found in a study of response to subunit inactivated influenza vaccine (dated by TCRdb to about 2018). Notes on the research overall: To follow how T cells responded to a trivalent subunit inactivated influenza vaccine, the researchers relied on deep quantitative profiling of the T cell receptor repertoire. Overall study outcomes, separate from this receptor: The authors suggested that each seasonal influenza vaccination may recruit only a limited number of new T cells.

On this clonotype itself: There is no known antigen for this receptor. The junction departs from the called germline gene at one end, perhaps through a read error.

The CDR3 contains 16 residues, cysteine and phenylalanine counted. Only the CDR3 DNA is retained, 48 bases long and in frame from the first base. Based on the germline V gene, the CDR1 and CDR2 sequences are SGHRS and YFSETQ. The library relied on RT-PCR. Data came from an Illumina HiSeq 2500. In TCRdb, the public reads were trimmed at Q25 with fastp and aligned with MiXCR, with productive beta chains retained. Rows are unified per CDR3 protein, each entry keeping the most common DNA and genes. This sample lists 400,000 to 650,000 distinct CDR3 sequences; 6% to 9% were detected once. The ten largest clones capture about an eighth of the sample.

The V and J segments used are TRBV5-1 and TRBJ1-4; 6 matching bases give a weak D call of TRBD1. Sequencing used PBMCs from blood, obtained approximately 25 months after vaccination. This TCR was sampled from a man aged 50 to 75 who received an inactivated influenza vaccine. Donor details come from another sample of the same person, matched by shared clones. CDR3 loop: CASSFGATGSNEKLFF. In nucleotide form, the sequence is TGCGCCAGCAGCTTTGGGGCCACAGGGTCTAATGAGAAACTGTTTTTT.